This section outlines one TCR beta chain sequence together with its context. Its specificity is not known. Germline values: CDR1 SQVTM, CDR2 ANQGSEA. Trimming cost V 3 bases and J 11 bases, with 13 bases left between them. The CDR3 loop spans 12 amino acids. This record belongs to a study of cytomegalovirus exposure and HLA in healthy donors. Study-level results: A missense variant in DCLRE1C was later tied to TCR beta V- and J-gene trimming. Of the V segments, some could not be distinguished, including TRBV6-2 and TRBV6-3, and were excluded.

Primers included in the PCR were 60 Vbeta and 13 Jbeta primers. This table comes from immunoSEQ multiplex PCR, and its TCRdb copy is limited to in-frame clones, with some not included. The data contain around 130,000 clones, roughly 72% of them seen just once; the ten biggest clones take up around 1.9%. The sequencing sample was made of PBMCs. The rearrangement joins TRBV29-1 to TRBJ1-4; D might be TRBD1 (6 bases). The TCR was taken from a woman aged 45-60 years in good health and CMV-seronegative. Here the CDR3 reads CSVEAFQGKLFF. Here the CDR3 DNA reads TGCAGCGTTGAGGCCTTTCAGGGGAAACTGTTTTTT.